This TCR beta chain was recovered during a study of siplizumab effects on memory and regulatory T cells. Notes on the study in general: Solely a minor proportion of alloreactive clones could be assigned to unstimulated subsets. In roughly 80-95% of proliferating CD4+ or CD8+ clones, a naive or memory phenotype could not be assigned. It was never confirmed that proliferating Tregs from siplizumab cultures were suppressive.

This clone was counted a few times. The antigen is undetermined. Clones were sequenced by immunoSEQ multiplex PCR, and TCRdb holds only the in-frame ones, with some missing. The repertoire holds about 100,000 clones, with 80% to 95% as singletons. Between the trimmed V and J ends, which lost 7 bases and 2 bases, there was a span of 10 bases. The CDR3 is 13 residues long. The germline gives CDR1 SNHLY, CDR2 FYNNEI. V and J are TRBV2 and TRBJ2-3, with no clear D. The sample comprised non-Treg CD4+ T cells sorted from blood. This clonotype was sampled from a human donor in good health. CDR3: CASNEAFTDTQYF. In DNA form, the CDR3 reads TGTGCCAGCAACGAGGCGTTCACAGATACGCAGTATTTT.